These T cell receptor beta chains were read from a single sample in a study of naive and memory T cell subsets. MiXCR was run by TCRdb on the UMI-ligation and nested PCR reads, yielding one entry per CDR3 protein. The sample has roughly 92,000 distinct CDR3 sequences, about 11% seen once. Sequenced input: naive CD4+ T cells from blood. The receptors stem from a human donor in good health. Both conserved end residues are part of each CDR3. Fields, in order: D gene, V gene, clone size, J gene, CDR3 protein, CDR3 DNA. The D gene is left open where the match is weak. The listing skips clone size in some rows; elsewhere it reads once, few, many or a size class.

-	TRBV6-2/TRBV6-3	few	TRBJ2-3	CASSFTPADTQYF	TGTGCCAGCAGTTTCACCCCCGCAGATACGCAGTATTTT
-	TRBV6-5	few	TRBJ1-5	CASSMATGQPQHF	TGTGCCAGCAGTATGGCAACAGGTCAGCCCCAGCATTTT
TRBD1	TRBV4-3	many	TRBJ2-7	CASSQGGTAKLYEQYF	TGCGCCAGCAGCCAAGGAGGGACAGCGAAACTATACGAGCAGTACTTC
-	TRBV12-3/TRBV12-4	many	TRBJ2-2	CASRRTGELFF	TGTGCCAGCAGAAGGACCGGGGAGCTGTTTTTT
-	TRBV28	few	TRBJ2-7	CASSAPVTYEQYF	TGTGCCAGCAGTGCCCCGGTAACATACGAGCAGTACTTC
-	TRBV12-3/TRBV12-4	many	TRBJ2-6	CASSFKGTHSGANVLTF	TGTGCCAGCAGTTTTAAGGGGACCCACTCTGGGGCCAACGTCCTGACTTTC
-	TRBV12-3/TRBV12-4	-	TRBJ1-6	CASSQTTNSPLHF	TGTGCCAGCAGCCAAACGACTAATTCACCCCTCCACTTT
-	TRBV5-1	few	TRBJ2-3	CASSLGPSRSPDTQYF	TGCGCCAGCAGCTTGGGACCCTCAAGGTCCCCAGATACGCAGTATTTT
-	TRBV9	-	TRBJ2-1	CASGFRGASYNEQFF	TGTGCCAGCGGCTTCCGGGGGGCCTCCTACAATGAGCAGTTCTTC
-	TRBV5-6	few	TRBJ2-2	CASTGPELFF	TGTGCCAGCACCGGACCAGAGCTGTTTTTT
TRBD2	TRBV4-2	many	TRBJ2-1	CASSQEGLAVSEQFF	TGTGCCAGCAGCCAAGAGGGACTAGCGGTTAGTGAGCAGTTCTTC
-	TRBV5-1	many	TRBJ2-1	CASSTRDEQFF	TGCGCCAGCAGTACCCGGGATGAGCAGTTCTTC
TRBD2	TRBV14	many	TRBJ2-3	CASSRLHASGGANTQYF	TGTGCCAGCAGCCGCCTCCATGCCAGCGGGGGGGCCAATACGCAGTATTTT
-	TRBV29-1	-	TRBJ2-2	CSAQRTANTGELFF	TGCAGCGCCCAGAGGACGGCGAACACCGGGGAGCTGTTTTTT
TRBD1	TRBV20-1	-	TRBJ1-2	CSAGWDRLGHGYTF	TGCAGTGCTGGGTGGGACAGGTTAGGGCATGGCTACACCTTC
TRBD2	TRBV6-5	many	TRBJ2-7	CASSYLAGSYEQYF	TGTGCCAGCAGTTACCTAGCGGGGTCCTACGAGCAGTACTTC
-	TRBV18	few	TRBJ1-1	CASSRLTGSVRNTEAFF	TGTGCCAGCTCACGCCTGACAGGATCGGTAAGGAACACTGAAGCTTTCTTT
TRBD1	TRBV12-3/TRBV12-4	-	TRBJ2-3	CASSRTGMLDTQYF	TGTGCCAGCAGCAGGACAGGGATGTTGGATACGCAGTATTTT
TRBD1	TRBV20-1	many	TRBJ2-2	CSAKQGDRNTGELFF	TGCAGTGCCAAGCAGGGGGACAGGAACACCGGGGAGCTGTTTTTT
TRBD2	TRBV12-3/TRBV12-4	-	TRBJ2-1	CASSISSGGNEQFF	TGTGCCAGCAGTATTTCTAGCGGGGGAAATGAGCAGTTCTTC
TRBD2	TRBV14	many	TRBJ2-1	CASSQVGLAGVLNEQFF	TGTGCCAGCAGCCAAGTAGGTCTAGCGGGAGTGTTGAATGAGCAGTTCTTC
-	TRBV11-3	few	TRBJ1-6	CASSVEGDSPLHF	TGTGCCAGCAGCGTCGAGGGGGATTCACCCCTCCACTTT